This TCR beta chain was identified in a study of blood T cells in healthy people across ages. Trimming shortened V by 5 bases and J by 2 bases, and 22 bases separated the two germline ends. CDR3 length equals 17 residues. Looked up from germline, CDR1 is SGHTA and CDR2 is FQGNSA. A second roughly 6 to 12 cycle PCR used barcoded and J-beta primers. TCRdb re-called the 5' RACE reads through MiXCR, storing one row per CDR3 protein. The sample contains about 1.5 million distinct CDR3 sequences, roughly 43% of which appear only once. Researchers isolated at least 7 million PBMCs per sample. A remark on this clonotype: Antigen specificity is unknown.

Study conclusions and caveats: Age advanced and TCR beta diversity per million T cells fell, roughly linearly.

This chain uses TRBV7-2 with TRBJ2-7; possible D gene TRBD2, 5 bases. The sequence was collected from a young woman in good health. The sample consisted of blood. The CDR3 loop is CASSPRGLGLLPYEQYF. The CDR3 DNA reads TGTGCCAGCAGCCCCCGAGGGTTGGGTCTTTTGCCCTACGAGCAGTACTTC.